The clone carrying this T cell receptor beta chain was found a few times. Antigen unknown. This record comes from a study of shared clonotypes between healthy human individuals. Findings and limits, study-wide: Blood alone was sampled, and tissue repertoires likely differ.

CDR3 length: 13 amino acids. V was pared by 4 bases and J by 2 bases, with 8 bases between. In germline, CDR1 is MNHEY, CDR2 SMNVEV (reference sequence). Approximately 200 ng DNA, about 33,000 T cell genomes, went into each sorted-subset replicate PCR. As handled by the study authors: ImmunoSEQ yielded junction-only sequences lacking quality scores, so filtering differed. Measured with immunoSEQ multiplex PCR; TCRdb has only the in-frame clones, and not every one. V and J calls and clone size come straight from that table; D and trimming were deduced from the DNA. This sample has 2 million to 3 million clones, with approximately 93% found just once.

This sequence joins TRBV27 and TRBJ1-1; D uncertain. The sequencing input was naive CD4+ T cells from PBMCs. The subset was: CD45RA+ positively selected. The TCR originated in a man between 18 and 35 years old in good health. Some clones in this sample may be carry-over from other donors' samples. The CDR3 nucleotides read TGTGCCAGCAGTTCCAGTGCCAACACTGAAGCTTTCTTT. Protein product: CASSSSANTEAFF.